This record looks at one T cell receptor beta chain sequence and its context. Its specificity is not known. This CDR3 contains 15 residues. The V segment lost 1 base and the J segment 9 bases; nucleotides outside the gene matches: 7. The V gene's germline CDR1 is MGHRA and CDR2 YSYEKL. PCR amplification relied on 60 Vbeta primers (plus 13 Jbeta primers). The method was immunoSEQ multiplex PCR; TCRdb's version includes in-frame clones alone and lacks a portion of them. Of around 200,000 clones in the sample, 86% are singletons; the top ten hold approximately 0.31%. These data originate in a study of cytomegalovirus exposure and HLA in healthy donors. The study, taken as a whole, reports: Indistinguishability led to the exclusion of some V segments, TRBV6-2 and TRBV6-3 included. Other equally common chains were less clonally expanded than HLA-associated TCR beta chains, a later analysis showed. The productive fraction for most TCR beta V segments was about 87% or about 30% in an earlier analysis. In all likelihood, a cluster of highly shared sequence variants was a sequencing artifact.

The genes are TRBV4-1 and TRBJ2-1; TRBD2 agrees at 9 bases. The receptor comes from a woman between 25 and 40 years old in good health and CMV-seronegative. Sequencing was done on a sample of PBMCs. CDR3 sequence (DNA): TGCGCCAGCAGCCAAGGGGGCGGGGGGGCCGGTGAGCAGTTCTTC. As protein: CASSQGGGGAGEQFF.